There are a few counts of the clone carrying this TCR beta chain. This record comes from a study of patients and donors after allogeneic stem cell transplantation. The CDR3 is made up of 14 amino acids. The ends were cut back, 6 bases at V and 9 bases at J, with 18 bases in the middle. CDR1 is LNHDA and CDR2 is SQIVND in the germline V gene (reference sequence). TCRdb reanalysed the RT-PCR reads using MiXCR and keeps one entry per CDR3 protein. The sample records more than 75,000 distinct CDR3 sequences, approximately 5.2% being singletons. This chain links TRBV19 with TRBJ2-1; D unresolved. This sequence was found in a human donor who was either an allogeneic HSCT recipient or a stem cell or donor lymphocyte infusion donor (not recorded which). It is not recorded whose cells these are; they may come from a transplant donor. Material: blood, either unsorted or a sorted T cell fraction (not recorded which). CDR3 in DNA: TGTGCCAGTAGGCCCCAGGTGGGAAGAGGTGAGCAGTTCTTC. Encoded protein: CASRPQVGRGEQFF.